Each of the 15 T cell receptor beta chains below was sequenced from the same sample in a study of T-cell memory formation after mild COVID-19. TCRdb passed the 5' RACE reads through MiXCR, listing each CDR3 protein once. The table records about 130,000 distinct CDR3 sequences, roughly 15% of them present only once. The specimen was PBMCs or a T cell subset sorted from them (not recorded which). These TCRs come from an adult woman who had mild COVID-19 (a few samples of this study predate the infection). Cell type and time point are not known.

The rearrangement links TRBV24-1 to TRBJ2-1; 8 positions agree with TRBD2. V gave up 10 bases and J gave up 6 bases; unmatched junction bases: 10. From germline, CDR1 is KGHDR and CDR2 SFDVKD. This CDR3 has 14 amino acids. The CDR3 spells CATRSGRGLNEQFF. CDR3 bases: TGTGCCACTAGAAGCGGGAGAGGGCTCAATGAGCAGTTCTTC.

This clonotype was seen a few times. This chain joins TRBV11-3 and TRBJ2-1, with TRBD2 matching over 12 bases. V lost 0 bases to trimming and J lost 1 base; unmatched junction nucleotides: 10. Germline CDR1 reads SGHNT; CDR2 reads YENEEA. CDR3 length: 20 residues. This chain's CDR3 is CASSLDLLAGGPGSYNEQFF. The CDR3 nucleotides are TGTGCCAGCAGCTTAGATCTGCTAGCGGGAGGGCCTGGGTCCTACAATGAGCAGTTCTTC.

This clonotype was counted ten times or more. The chain has TRBV20-1 and TRBJ2-5; TRBD2 agrees at 7 bases. V shed 0 bases and J 4 bases; nucleotides not matched to a gene: 11. Looked up from germline, CDR1 is DFQATT and CDR2 is SNEGSKA (reference sequence). The length of the CDR3 is 16 residues. Written as DNA, the CDR3 is TGCAGTGCTAGAGATTATAGCGGGTCCGTTTCAGAGACCCAGTACTTC. Encoded protein: CSARDYSGSVSETQYF.

This clonotype appeared a few times. Here the CDR3 reads CASSYARQPGELFF. CDR3 bases: TGTGCCAGCAGCTACGCCCGACAGCCCGGGGAGCTGTTTTTT. J is TRBJ2-2 and V is TRBV7-9, with D maybe TRBD1 (5 bases). The germline gives CDR1 SEHNR, CDR2 FQNEAQ (reference sequence). This CDR3 has 14 amino acids. Trimming took off 4 bases at V and 6 bases at J, with 12 bases between the two ends.

In its sample, this clonotype was seen a few times. This chain connects TRBV3-1 to TRBJ1-5, with 8 bases matching TRBD1. The length of the CDR3 is 12 residues. Trimming removed 1 base from V and 13 bases from J; junction bases left unmatched: 3. Looked up from germline, CDR1 is LGHDT and CDR2 is YNNKEL (reference sequence). This CDR3 reads CASSQGRTGQHF. CDR3 coding DNA: TGTGCCAGCAGCCAAGGACGGACAGGGCAGCATTTT.

The J gene is TRBJ2-3, the V gene TRBV2, with D perhaps TRBD1 or TRBD2 (5 bases each). The CDR3 has 12 amino acids. The V end was cut by 6 bases, the J end by 8 bases, with 12 bases between. Germline CDR1 is SNHLY and CDR2 is FYNNEI. CDR3 coding DNA: TGTGCCAGCAGCCCTAGTGGGGGTACGCAGTATTTT. This gives the protein CASSPSGGTQYF.

The chain joins TRBV4-1 to TRBJ2-3; TRBD2 matches at 12 bases. The germline gives CDR1 MGHRA, CDR2 YSYEKL. The CDR3 runs 18 residues. J was trimmed by 1 base and V by 2 bases; bases with no gene match: 7. The CDR3 loop reads CASSQRLAGGLGTDTQYF. Written as DNA, the CDR3 is TGCGCCAGCAGCCAAAGGCTAGCGGGGGGGCTGGGCACAGATACGCAGTATTTT.

This clonotype was detected a few times. The chain links TRBV5-1 to TRBJ1-1; D perhaps matches TRBD1 (5 bases). Germline loops: CDR1 SGHRS, CDR2 YFSETQ. The ends were cut back, 2 bases at V and 0 bases at J, with 8 bases in the middle. The CDR3 length is 14 residues. The CDR3 sequence is CASSLDSLNTEAFF. The CDR3 region has the DNA TGCGCCAGCAGCTTAGACAGTTTGAACACTGAAGCTTTCTTT.

The chain uses TRBV7-2 and TRBJ2-1; 8 positions match TRBD1. The CDR3 loop spans 15 amino acids. Germline V CDR1 and CDR2: SGHTA, FQGNSA. V shed 5 bases and J 10 bases; nucleotides not matched to a gene: 13. This CDR3 reads CASSHPTGENREQFF. Written as DNA, the CDR3 is TGTGCCAGCAGCCACCCGACAGGGGAGAACCGCGAGCAGTTCTTC.

This clonotype has more than one count but fewer than ten. The rearrangement joins TRBV19 to TRBJ2-5, with 7 bases lining up with TRBD2. Germline V gene data show CDR1 as LNHDA and CDR2 as SQIVND (reference sequence). V was clipped by 4 bases and J by 1 base; unmatched bases: 0. The CDR3 contains 13 residues. The CDR3 nucleotides read TGTGCCAGTAGTAGCGGGAGCCAAGAGACCCAGTACTTC. Translated: CASSSGSQETQYF.

The rearrangement uses TRBV11-2 and TRBJ2-3; TRBD1 aligns across 7 bases. The germline gives CDR1 SGHAT, CDR2 FQNNGV. The CDR3 spans 15 residues. V was clipped by 5 bases and J by 10 bases; unmatched bases: 15. CDR3 loop: CASSPLPTGQAPQYF. DNA of the CDR3: TGTGCCAGCAGCCCACTGCCAACTGGACAGGCGCCGCAGTATTTT.

This clonotype was found a few times. The chain joins TRBV29-1 to TRBJ2-3; perhaps D is TRBD1 or TRBD2 (5 bases each). The germline gives CDR1 SQVTM, CDR2 ANQGSEA. Trimming took 1 base from V and 1 from J, leaving 9 bases between them. The CDR3 contains 14 residues. In DNA form, the CDR3 reads TGCAGCGTTGAAGCAGGGAGTCGCACAGATACGCAGTATTTT. It is translated as CSVEAGSRTDTQYF.

This clonotype came up a few times. This chain links TRBV6-5 with TRBJ2-1; 13 positions match TRBD2. The CDR3 is 17 residues long. Germline V CDR1 and CDR2: MNHEY, SVGAGI. V lost 4 bases, J lost 3 bases, and 6 bases stayed unmatched. As DNA, the CDR3 is TGTGCCAGCAGTTTTCGACTAGCGGGGGGCCGCTACAATGAGCAGTTCTTC. This sequence encodes CASSFRLAGGRYNEQFF.

This clonotype was detected a few times. The J gene is TRBJ1-1, the V gene TRBV6-2 or TRBV6-3; D is unclear. V was cut by 2 bases and J by 1 base, with 8 bases left in between. The CDR3 is 14 amino acids. The germline CDR1 and CDR2 sequences are MNHEY and SVGEGT. DNA of the CDR3: TGTGCCAGCAGTTACGAGACAAGGAACACTGAAGCTTTCTTT. It is translated as CASSYETRNTEAFF.

The table lists this clonotype with many counts. The chain couples TRBV5-1 to TRBJ2-6; tentative D call: TRBD1 (6 bases). The CDR3 spans 16 residues. Germline-derived CDR1 and CDR2 are SGHRS and YFSETQ. With 5 bases removed from V and 0 bases from J, the gap between germline ends came to 12 bases. The CDR3 DNA reads as TGCGCCAGCAGTTTACAGGGTTTCTCTGGGGCCAACGTCCTGACTTTC. Its protein product is CASSLQGFSGANVLTF.